In its sample, the clone carrying this TCR beta chain was seen many times. What it binds is unknown. This sample is drawn from a study of T cells in Graves' hyperthyroidism and ophthalmopathy. Overall study findings and caveats: Through a model of 13 V-J features, ophthalmopathy was separated from stable hyperthyroidism.

TCR beta CDR3 sequences were amplified from RNA transcripts. TCR CDR3 regions were first amplified by RT-PCR with HTBI primers. From the multiplex PCR reads, TCRdb called clonotypes with MiXCR, one entry per CDR3 protein. In the table there are around 700,000 distinct CDR3 sequences, roughly a sixth of which are singletons. Sequenced input: blood. The clonotype was recovered from a woman aged 45-65 years with Graves' hyperthyroidism that later progressed to Graves' ophthalmopathy.

CDR3 amino acids: CASSLRDGGLAPYPRQETQYF. Here the CDR3 DNA reads TGTGCCAGCAGCTTACGCGATGGGGGACTAGCCCCTTATCCGCGCCAAGAGACCCAGTACTTC. The rearrangement links TRBV11-2 to TRBJ2-5; the match to TRBD2 covers 9 bases. Germline CDR1 is SGHAT and CDR2 is FQNNGV. Trimming removed 2 bases from V and 1 base from J; junction bases left unmatched: 20. The CDR3 is made up of 21 amino acids.